Listed below are T cell receptor beta chains from one sample, sequenced in a study of spatial heterogeneity in lung cancer. In TCRdb, the 5' RACE reads were re-called with MiXCR into one record per CDR3 protein. The table has under 25,000 distinct CDR3 sequences, 8% to 10% seen once. Material: PBMCs, obtained at follow-up. The origin of the receptors is a female donor with early-stage non-small cell lung cancer. The CDR3 runs from the conserved cysteine through the conserved F or W. D genes are given only for firm matches. Rows give clone size only sometimes, using once, few, many, or a class for an expanded clone.

v_gene,d_gene,abundance,j_gene,CDR3nt,CDR3aa
TRBV20-1,TRBD2,many,TRBJ2-2,TGCAGTGCTGGGGGTTCCGCCGGGACTAGCGGGATCACCGGGGAGCTGTTTTTT,CSAGGSAGTSGITGELFF
TRBV6-6,TRBD2,NA,TRBJ2-1,TGTGCCAGCAGTGGCGGGACTAGCGGGAGGGACAATGAGCAGTTCTTC,CASSGGTSGRDNEQFF
TRBV5-1,TRBD2,many,TRBJ2-2,TGCGCCAGCAGTACCGGGACTAGCGGGAGAAACACCGGGGAGCTGTTTTTT,CASSTGTSGRNTGELFF
TRBV20-1,TRBD1,many,TRBJ2-5,TGCAGTGCTAGAGGGGCAGGGGGCACGGAGACCCAGTACTTC,CSARGAGGTETQYF
TRBV7-9,NA,many,TRBJ2-1,TGTGCCAGCAGCTTAGCGCGGATAGCGGCCTTCAATGAGCAGTTCTTC,CASSLARIAAFNEQFF
TRBV29-1,NA,many,TRBJ1-1,TGCAGCGTTGAAGATAATCGGGGCGCTTTCTTT,CSVEDNRGAFF
TRBV20-1,TRBD2,many,TRBJ2-7,TGCAGTGCTACCCCTCCGGGTAGCGGGAGCTCCTACGAGCAGTACTTC,CSATPPGSGSSYEQYF
TRBV9,TRBD1,NA,TRBJ2-7,TGTGCCAGCAGCGTGGGGACAGGGGCCTACGAGCAGTACTTC,CASSVGTGAYEQYF
TRBV5-1,NA,few,TRBJ1-1,TGCGCCAGCAGCTTGACAGAGACGGTGAACACTGAAGCTTTCTTT,CASSLTETVNTEAFF
TRBV29-1,NA,many,TRBJ1-1,TGCAGCGTTTTCTTAGGGACTGCCGTGGGGGGCACTGAAGCTTTCTTT,CSVFLGTAVGGTEAFF
TRBV4-2,NA,many,TRBJ1-6,TGTGCCAGCAGCCAACGAGTGAGCTCCTATAATTCACCCCTCCACTTT,CASSQRVSSYNSPLHF
TRBV12-3/TRBV12-4,TRBD1,many,TRBJ1-1,TGTGCCAGCAGTCCCCGACAGGGTGGCACTGAAGCTTTCTTT,CASSPRQGGTEAFF
TRBV7-2,NA,many,TRBJ2-3,TGTGCCAGCAGCTTCAGTTCTAGCGTTGGTACAGATACGCAGTATTTT,CASSFSSSVGTDTQYF
TRBV7-9,TRBD1,many,TRBJ1-3,TGTGCCAGCAGCTCCGGGACAGGGACCGGAAACACCATATATTTT,CASSSGTGTGNTIYF
TRBV29-1,TRBD1,few,TRBJ2-5,TGCAGCGTGCACCGGGACAGGGGGCAAGAGACCCAGTACTTC,CSVHRDRGQETQYF
TRBV5-1,NA,many,TRBJ2-7,TGCGCCAGCAGCGCTACTGGGAGCTCCTACGAGCAGTACTTC,CASSATGSSYEQYF
TRBV12-3/TRBV12-4,TRBD2,many,TRBJ2-3,TGTGCCAGCAGGCTTCTAGCGGGAGGGAGGACAGATACGCAGTATTTT,CASRLLAGGRTDTQYF
TRBV12-3/TRBV12-4,TRBD1,NA,TRBJ2-6,TGTGCCAGCAGTCCCAGGGGGCTCAACTCTGGGGCCAACGTCCTGACTTTC,CASSPRGLNSGANVLTF
TRBV12-3/TRBV12-4,NA,many,TRBJ2-7,TGTGCCAGCAGCCTTCTAGTCCCCGGCTCCTACGAGCAGTACTTC,CASSLLVPGSYEQYF
TRBV7-2,NA,many,TRBJ2-1,TGTGCCAGCAGCTTAGGGGACCCAGGGTTCTTC,CASSLGDPGFF
TRBV20-1,NA,many,TRBJ2-3,TGCAGTGCTAGTTTGGCCGAGGGGCTCACAGATACGCAGTATTTT,CSASLAEGLTDTQYF
TRBV28,TRBD1,many,TRBJ2-7,TGTGCCAGCAGTATGCAAACAGGGGGACCGTCAACCTACGAGCAGTACTTC,CASSMQTGGPSTYEQYF
TRBV10-1,NA,many,TRBJ2-1,TGCGCCAGCAGGGCTAGCGCAACCTACAATGAGCAGTTCTTC,CASRASATYNEQFF
TRBV20-1,NA,many,TRBJ2-7,TGCAGTGCTTATCAGGGTTACGAGCAGTACTTC,CSAYQGYEQYF
TRBV19,TRBD1,many,TRBJ1-4,TGTGCCAGTAGTCCAGGGGGCGGATTGCGAGAAAAACTGTTTTTT,CASSPGGGLREKLFF
TRBV30,NA,many,TRBJ2-5,TGTGCCTGGAGCCAAAAGACCCAGTACTTC,CAWSQKTQYF
TRBV27,TRBD1,many,TRBJ1-1,TGTGCCAGCAGTCCGGACAGGTATAACACTGAAGCTTTCTTT,CASSPDRYNTEAFF
TRBV29-1,NA,many,TRBJ2-1,TGCAGCCATAAGGTGGGGGCTATCGATGAGCAGTTCTTC,CSHKVGAIDEQFF
TRBV12-3/TRBV12-4,NA,NA,TRBJ1-6,TGTGCCAGCAGTTTAAAGGGATCACCCCTCCACTTT,CASSLKGSPLHF
TRBV7-2,TRBD2,many,TRBJ2-5,TGTGCCAGCAGCTTAGCAGCGGGGGTTGTTTCGTCGGCCCAGTACTTC,CASSLAAGVVSSAQYF
TRBV2,NA,NA,TRBJ2-7,TGTGCCAGCAGTGAAGCAGGGAATCTATACGAGCAGTACTTC,CASSEAGNLYEQYF
TRBV7-9,TRBD1,many,TRBJ2-1,TGTGCCAGCAGCTTACCGGGACAGGGGCCCTACAATGAGCAGTTCTTC,CASSLPGQGPYNEQFF
TRBV5-6,NA,medium-sized,TRBJ1-5,TGTGCCAGCAGCTTGAAGCCTACAAGCAATCAGCCCCAGCATTTT,CASSLKPTSNQPQHF
TRBV20-1,NA,many,TRBJ1-3,TGCAGTGCTATGGGTAATGGAAACACCATATATTTT,CSAMGNGNTIYF
TRBV5-1,NA,NA,TRBJ1-6,TGCGCCAGCAGCTTGGCGGCAGGGGAGAGTTCACCCCTCCACTTT,CASSLAAGESSPLHF
TRBV6-6,NA,many,TRBJ2-7,TGTGCCAGCAGTGCCACCGGGGGAGTACCCCCCTACGAGCAGTACTTC,CASSATGGVPPYEQYF
TRBV12-3/TRBV12-4,TRBD2,NA,TRBJ2-1,TGTGCCAGCAAGGGGGCTAGCGGGATAGATGAGCAGTTCTTC,CASKGASGIDEQFF
TRBV5-1,NA,many,TRBJ2-1,TGCGCCAGCAGCGCCGGGCCCCCGGCGAGGGCAGAGCAGTTCTTC,CASSAGPPARAEQFF
TRBV5-1,NA,many,TRBJ2-7,TGCGCCAGCAGCTTAGCAGACCCCTCCTACGAGCAGTACTTC,CASSLADPSYEQYF
TRBV13,NA,many,TRBJ2-7,TGTGCCAGCAGCCCCGGGATTTGGTACGAGCAGTACTTC,CASSPGIWYEQYF
TRBV20-1,TRBD1,many,TRBJ1-1,TGCAGTGCTAGAGATAGTGGGACAGGGCTACAAGCTTTCTTT,CSARDSGTGLQAFF
TRBV9,NA,many,TRBJ1-2,TGTGCCAGCAGCGTAGAGGTTGCAGGCCCCCGGGGCAACTATGGCTACACCTTC,CASSVEVAGPRGNYGYTF
TRBV30,NA,many,TRBJ2-1,TGTGCCTGGAGTGTACTGGCCCTCCGGTTCTTC,CAWSVLALRFF
TRBV6-6,NA,many,TRBJ2-1,TGTGCCAGCGCCGATTCACTAAGCGGGCGGGAATACAATGAGCAGTTCTTC,CASADSLSGREYNEQFF
TRBV4-1,TRBD1,NA,TRBJ2-3,TGCGCCAGCAGCCAAGAAGGAAATCCAGGGGGCCTGGCAGATACGCAGTATTTT,CASSQEGNPGGLADTQYF